The rows below give T cell receptor beta chains drawn from one sample of a study of CD8 T cells in ankylosing spondylitis. TCRdb independently ran MiXCR on the 5' RACE reads; one entry per CDR3 protein. The sample lists approximately 250,000 distinct CDR3 sequences, around 8% occurring once. The specimen sequenced was blood, either unsorted or a sorted T cell fraction (not recorded which). Source of these receptors: a female donor with ankylosing spondylitis or in good health (not recorded which). CDR3s include the opening cysteine and the closing phenylalanine or tryptophan. The D gene is left open where the match is weak. A clone size is listed for some rows: how often the clone was seen (once, few, many), or a class if it is expanded.

TRBD1,TRBV6-1,TRBJ1-1,many,TGTGCCAGCAGTCCGGGACAGGGGGCGCGTGAAGCTTTCTTT,CASSPGQGAREAFF
NA,TRBV6-1,TRBJ1-6,few,TGTGCCAGCAGCAGCGGTCCTCCGGTCAATTCACCCCTCCACTTT,CASSSGPPVNSPLHF
NA,TRBV5-6,TRBJ2-3,few,TGTGCCAGCAGCTCCCTAAGGGCACGGCTAGGGGCTGTGGGAGATACGCAGTATTTT,CASSSLRARLGAVGDTQYF
NA,TRBV12-3/TRBV12-4,TRBJ2-2,many,TGTGCCAGCAATCAACCCGACGGGTCCCGGGAGCTGTTTTTT,CASNQPDGSRELFF
TRBD2,TRBV5-1,TRBJ2-2,few,TGCGCCAGCAGCTTGGTGGACCTAGCGGGAGGTCGCGTGGGGGAGCTGTTTTTT,CASSLVDLAGGRVGELFF
TRBD1,TRBV20-1,TRBJ2-7,many,TGCAGTGCTAGAGGTTCCCCCAGGACAGGGAGCTCCTACGAGCAGTACTTC,CSARGSPRTGSSYEQYF
TRBD2,TRBV5-4,TRBJ2-2,many,TGTGCCAGCAGCTTATCGTTCACTAGCGGAGAGAACACCGGGGAGCTGTTTTTT,CASSLSFTSGENTGELFF
TRBD1,TRBV9,TRBJ2-3,many,TGTGCCAGCAGCGAACAACTGACAGGGATTAAAACAGATACGCAGTATTTT,CASSEQLTGIKTDTQYF
TRBD2,TRBV20-1,TRBJ2-2,many,TGCAGCTCTAGACCTAGCGGGAGGTCCGGGGAGCTGTTTTTT,CSSRPSGRSGELFF
NA,TRBV7-2,TRBJ1-2,many,TGTGCCAGCAGCTCTCCCCCGGATTATGGCTACACCTTC,CASSSPPDYGYTF
NA,TRBV7-9,TRBJ2-1,few,TGTGCCAGCAGCTTCGGTCGGGGGAGCCCGAATGAGCAGTTCTTC,CASSFGRGSPNEQFF
NA,TRBV20-1,TRBJ2-7,many,TGCAGTGCTAGAGGCCCTACCCACTACGAGCAGTACTTC,CSARGPTHYEQYF
NA,TRBV15,TRBJ1-6,many,TGTGCCACCAGCAGAGATCCAGGGCTAAATAATTCACCCCTCCACTTT,CATSRDPGLNNSPLHF
TRBD2,TRBV9,TRBJ2-7,many,TGTGCCAGCAGCGTAGGCGGGACTACCTCCTACGAGCAGTACTTC,CASSVGGTTSYEQYF
NA,TRBV7-2,TRBJ1-3,few,TGTGCCAGCAGCTTAGCGGTGGGCACCATATATTTT,CASSLAVGTIYF
TRBD2,TRBV4-2,TRBJ2-3,many,TGTGCCAGCAGCCAAGTTATGGGAGGGACTAGAGCCACAGATACGCAGTATTTT,CASSQVMGGTRATDTQYF
NA,TRBV30,TRBJ2-5,few,TGTGCCTGGTGTACTAGCTTGGAGGGCCTGGAGACCCAGTACTTC,CAWCTSLEGLETQYF
NA,TRBV7-8,TRBJ1-5,many,TGTGCCAGCAGCTTAACACGGGCTAGCAATCAGCCCCAGCATTTT,CASSLTRASNQPQHF
TRBD1,TRBV6-5,TRBJ1-1,many,TGTGCCAGCAGTTACTCTTTGGACAGGGGGCACACTGAAGCTTTCTTT,CASSYSLDRGHTEAFF
NA,TRBV6-2/TRBV6-3,TRBJ2-1,few,TGTGCCAGCAGAGGCGGGGCAGGGGATGAGCAGTTCTTC,CASRGGAGDEQFF
TRBD1,TRBV7-8,TRBJ2-2,NA,TGTGCCAGCAGCTTAGGGTGGACAGGGGGCGGAAGAGGTACCGGGGAGCTGTTTTTT,CASSLGWTGGGRGTGELFF
TRBD1,TRBV7-2,TRBJ1-4,NA,TGTGCCAGCAGCATACAGGGGACTAATGAAAAACTGTTTTTT,CASSIQGTNEKLFF
NA,TRBV20-1,TRBJ2-1,many,TGCAGTGCCCCCGGGGTAGGGGGCAATGAGCAGTTCTTC,CSAPGVGGNEQFF
NA,TRBV29-1,TRBJ2-7,many,TGCAGCGTTGCCACAGGGCGGACCTACGAGCAGTACTTC,CSVATGRTYEQYF
NA,TRBV12-3/TRBV12-4,TRBJ2-3,few,TGTGCCAGCACCTTGAGAGATACGCAGTATTTT,CASTLRDTQYF
TRBD2,TRBV11-1,TRBJ2-1,few,TGTGCCAGCAGCTTACAAACTTATGGACTAGCGGCTTACAATGAGCAGTTCTTC,CASSLQTYGLAAYNEQFF
NA,TRBV29-1,TRBJ1-2,many,TGCAGCGTTGGGACAGAGACTAACTATGGCTACACCTTC,CSVGTETNYGYTF
NA,TRBV28,TRBJ2-7,many,TGTGCCAGCAGCCCCCCGGAGACCTACGAGCAGTACTTC,CASSPPETYEQYF
NA,TRBV12-3/TRBV12-4,TRBJ2-1,many,TGTGCCAGCAGGCATAGCGGAGGGGACTACAATGAGCAGTTCTTC,CASRHSGGDYNEQFF
TRBD2,TRBV6-1,TRBJ2-5,many,TGTGCCAGCAGACTAACTAGCGGGCGATACCAAGAGACCCAGTACTTC,CASRLTSGRYQETQYF
NA,TRBV18,TRBJ2-1,many,TGTGCCAGCTCACCAGGAAGCTTAGAGCAGTTCTTC,CASSPGSLEQFF
NA,TRBV6-5,TRBJ2-1,NA,TGTGCCAGCAGTTACCTCGGCGGCCCTTACAATGAGCAGTTCTTC,CASSYLGGPYNEQFF
NA,TRBV16,TRBJ2-7,many,TGTGCCAGCAGTTTCGGGACGTCCTCCTACGAGCAGTACTTC,CASSFGTSSYEQYF
NA,TRBV14,TRBJ2-4,many,TGTGCCAGCAGCCAAGATCGCAGGGGACCCCCAATAGCCAAAAACATTCAGTACTTC,CASSQDRRGPPIAKNIQYF
NA,TRBV5-1,TRBJ1-1,many,TGCGCCAGCTGGCAGGGAGGAGAAGCTTTCTTT,CASWQGGEAFF
NA,TRBV12-3/TRBV12-4,TRBJ1-5,many,TGTGCCAGCAGTCGTCGACGGGCGAGAATTCAGCCCCAGCATTTT,CASSRRRARIQPQHF
NA,TRBV7-9,TRBJ2-1,many,TGTGCCAGCAGCCGGACTAGGGGGAAGGTGGATGAGCAGTTCTTC,CASSRTRGKVDEQFF
NA,TRBV20-1,TRBJ2-2,many,TGCAGTGCTAGAGGCGGTATCGGCGGGGAGCTGTTTTTT,CSARGGIGGELFF
NA,TRBV3-1,TRBJ2-1,many,TGTGCCAGCAGCCAAGAGTGGCTGGAGACTTCCAATGAGCAGTTCTTC,CASSQEWLETSNEQFF
TRBD1,TRBV20-1,TRBJ1-4,many,TGCAGTGCGGTCCGGGACAGAAGTAATGAAAAACTGTTTTTT,CSAVRDRSNEKLFF
NA,TRBV25-1,TRBJ1-2,many,TGTGCCAGCAGTCGTCGAAGGGCACTACTTTATGGCTACACCTTC,CASSRRRALLYGYTF
NA,TRBV7-6,TRBJ2-1,NA,TGTGTCAGCAGCTTAGGCCAGTACAATGAGCAGTTCTTC,CVSSLGQYNEQFF
NA,TRBV28,TRBJ2-7,many,TGTGCCACCACAGGGTGGGGGAGCTCCTACGAGCAGTACTTC,CATTGWGSSYEQYF